This is a list of T cell receptor beta chains from one sample in a study of T cells in Graves' hyperthyroidism and ophthalmopathy. TCRdb analysed the multiplex PCR reads with MiXCR anew, one entry per CDR3 protein. The table lists around 240,000 distinct CDR3 sequences, about 15% of them singletons. Sequenced: blood. These receptors came from a middle-aged woman with Graves' hyperthyroidism that later progressed to Graves' ophthalmopathy. CDR3s include the opening cysteine and the closing phenylalanine or tryptophan. Fields, in order: D gene, J gene, clone size, V gene, CDR3 DNA, CDR3 protein. A D gene is named only where the DNA matches it firmly. Not all rows give a size; the values are once, few, many and, for expanded clones, a class.

.,TRBJ1-6,many,TRBV6-5,TGTGCCAGCAGTTACTCGAGTGTAGGGGCGACTGGGTCACCCCTCCACTTT,CASSYSSVGATGSPLHF
.,TRBJ1-5,.,TRBV27,TGTGCCAGCAGTTTTCGGGGGGTGAGCAATCAGCCCCAGCATTTT,CASSFRGVSNQPQHF
TRBD1,TRBJ1-1,many,TRBV12-5,TGTGCTAGTGGCCCGGGACAGGGGAACACTGAAGCTTTCTTT,CASGPGQGNTEAFF
TRBD2,TRBJ2-3,many,TRBV28,TGTGCCAGCAGTTTAGCGGGAGCTAGCACAGATACGCAGTATTTT,CASSLAGASTDTQYF
TRBD1,TRBJ2-1,many,TRBV5-1,TGCGCCAGCAGCTTTATGACAGGGTGGAATGAGCAGTTCTTC,CASSFMTGWNEQFF
.,TRBJ1-1,many,TRBV12-3/TRBV12-4,TGTGCCAGCAGCGAAACTGCTGAAGCTTTCTTT,CASSETAEAFF
.,TRBJ2-5,many,TRBV7-8,TGTGCCAGCAGCTTGGAGAGGGATAAGACCCAGTACTTC,CASSLERDKTQYF
TRBD2,TRBJ2-3,few,TRBV10-3,TGTGCCATCTCCGGCTCTAGCGGGAGCACAGATACGCAGTATTTT,CAISGSSGSTDTQYF
.,TRBJ2-2,many,TRBV12-3/TRBV12-4,TGTGCCAGCAGTTTTGGGACTTCGAACACCGGGGAGCTGTTTTTT,CASSFGTSNTGELFF
.,TRBJ1-5,many,TRBV2,TGTGCCAGCAGTGAAGGCCAGGGATATAGAAATCAGCCCCAGCATTTT,CASSEGQGYRNQPQHF